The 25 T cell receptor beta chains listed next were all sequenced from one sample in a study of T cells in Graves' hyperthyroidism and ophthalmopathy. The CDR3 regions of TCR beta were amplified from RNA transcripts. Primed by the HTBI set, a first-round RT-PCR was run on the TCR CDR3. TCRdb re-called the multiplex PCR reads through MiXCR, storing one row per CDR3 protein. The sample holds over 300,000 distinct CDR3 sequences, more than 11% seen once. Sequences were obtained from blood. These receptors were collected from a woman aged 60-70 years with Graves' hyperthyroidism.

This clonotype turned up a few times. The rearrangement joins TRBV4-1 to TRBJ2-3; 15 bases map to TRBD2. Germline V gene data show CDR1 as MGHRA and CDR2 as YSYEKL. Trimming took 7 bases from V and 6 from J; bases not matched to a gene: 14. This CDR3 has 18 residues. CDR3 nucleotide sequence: TGCGCCAGCACCTTCAGGGGACTAGCGGGAGGTCGGGTGGATACGCAGTATTTT. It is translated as CASTFRGLAGGRVDTQYF.

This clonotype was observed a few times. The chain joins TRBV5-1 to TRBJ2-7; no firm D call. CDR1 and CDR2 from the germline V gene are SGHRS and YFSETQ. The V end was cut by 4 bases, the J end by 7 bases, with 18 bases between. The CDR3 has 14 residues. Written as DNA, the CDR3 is TGCGCCAGCAGCAAGTTGATGGGTCCGGAGGAGCAGTACTTC. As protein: CASSKLMGPEEQYF.

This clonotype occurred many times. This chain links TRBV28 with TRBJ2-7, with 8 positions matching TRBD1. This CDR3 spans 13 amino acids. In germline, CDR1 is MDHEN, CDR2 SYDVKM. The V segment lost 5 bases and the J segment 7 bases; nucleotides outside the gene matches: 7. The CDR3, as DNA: TGTGCCAGCAGTCCGCAGGGGGCGGGTGAGCAGTACTTC. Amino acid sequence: CASSPQGAGEQYF.

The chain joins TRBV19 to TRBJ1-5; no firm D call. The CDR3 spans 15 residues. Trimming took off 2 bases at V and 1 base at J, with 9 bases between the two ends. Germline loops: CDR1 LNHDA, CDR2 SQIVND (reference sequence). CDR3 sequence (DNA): TGTGCCAGTAGTATACGTGACCTCAGCAATCAGCCCCAGCATTTT. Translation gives CASSIRDLSNQPQHF.

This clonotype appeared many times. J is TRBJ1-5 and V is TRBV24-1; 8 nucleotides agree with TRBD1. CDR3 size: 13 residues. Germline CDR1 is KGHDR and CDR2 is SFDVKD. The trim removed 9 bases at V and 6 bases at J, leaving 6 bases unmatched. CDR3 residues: CATSGGEGQPQHF. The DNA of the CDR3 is TGTGCCACCTCAGGGGGCGAGGGTCAGCCCCAGCATTTT.

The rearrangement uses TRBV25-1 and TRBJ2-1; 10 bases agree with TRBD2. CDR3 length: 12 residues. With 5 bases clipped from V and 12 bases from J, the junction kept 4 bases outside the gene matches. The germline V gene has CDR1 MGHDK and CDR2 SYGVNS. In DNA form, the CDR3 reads TGTGCCAGCAGTTTAGCGGGAGGACCGCAGTTCTTC. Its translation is CASSLAGGPQFF. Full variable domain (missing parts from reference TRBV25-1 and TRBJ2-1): EADIYQTPRYLVIGTGKKITLECSQTMGHDKMYWYQQDPGMELHLIHYSYGVNSTEKGDLSSESTVSRIRTEHFPLTLESARPSHTSQYLCASSLAGGPQFFGPGTRLTVL.

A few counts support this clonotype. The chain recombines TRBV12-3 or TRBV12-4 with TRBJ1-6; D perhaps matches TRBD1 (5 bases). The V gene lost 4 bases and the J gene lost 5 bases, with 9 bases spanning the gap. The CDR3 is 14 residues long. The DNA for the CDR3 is TGTGCCAGCAGTTCTCAGGGTAATAATTCACCCCTCCACTTT. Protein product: CASSSQGNNSPLHF.

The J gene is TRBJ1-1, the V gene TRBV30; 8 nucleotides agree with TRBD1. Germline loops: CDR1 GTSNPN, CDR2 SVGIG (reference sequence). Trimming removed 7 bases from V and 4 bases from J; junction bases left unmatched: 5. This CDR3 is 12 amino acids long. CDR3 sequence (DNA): TGTGCCTATAGAACAGGGGGCACTGAAGCTTTCTTT. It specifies CAYRTGGTEAFF.

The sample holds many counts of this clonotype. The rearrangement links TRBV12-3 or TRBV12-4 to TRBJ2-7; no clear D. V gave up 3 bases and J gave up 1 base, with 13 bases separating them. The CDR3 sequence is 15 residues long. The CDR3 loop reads CASSLKEYTSYEQYF. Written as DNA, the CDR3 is TGTGCCAGCAGTTTGAAAGAGTATACGTCCTACGAGCAGTACTTC.

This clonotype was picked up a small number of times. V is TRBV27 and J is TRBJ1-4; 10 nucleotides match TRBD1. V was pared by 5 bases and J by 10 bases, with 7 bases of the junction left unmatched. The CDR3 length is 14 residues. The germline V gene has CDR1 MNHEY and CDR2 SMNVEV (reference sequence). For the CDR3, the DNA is TGTGCCAGCAGTCTGCGGACAGGGGGGGTAAAACTGTTTTTT. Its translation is CASSLRTGGVKLFF.

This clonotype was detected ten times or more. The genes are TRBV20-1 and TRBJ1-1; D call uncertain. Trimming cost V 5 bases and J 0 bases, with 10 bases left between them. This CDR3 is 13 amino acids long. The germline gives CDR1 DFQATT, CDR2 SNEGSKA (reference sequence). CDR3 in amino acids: CSAADSMNTEAFF. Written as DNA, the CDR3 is TGCAGTGCTGCAGATTCCATGAACACTGAAGCTTTCTTT.

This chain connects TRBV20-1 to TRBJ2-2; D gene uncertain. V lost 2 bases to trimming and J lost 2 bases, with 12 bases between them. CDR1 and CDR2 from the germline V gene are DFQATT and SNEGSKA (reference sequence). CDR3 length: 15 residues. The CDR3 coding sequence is TGCAGTGCTAGACAGACAAATACCAACACCGGGGAGCTGTTTTTT. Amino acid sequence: CSARQTNTNTGELFF.

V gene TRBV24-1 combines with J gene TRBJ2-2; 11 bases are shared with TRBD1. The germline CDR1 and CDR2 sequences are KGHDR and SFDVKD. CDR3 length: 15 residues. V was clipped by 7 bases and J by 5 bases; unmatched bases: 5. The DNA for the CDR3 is TGTGCCACCAGCCGGGACAGGGGGGTTACCGGGGAGCTGTTTTTT. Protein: CATSRDRGVTGELFF.

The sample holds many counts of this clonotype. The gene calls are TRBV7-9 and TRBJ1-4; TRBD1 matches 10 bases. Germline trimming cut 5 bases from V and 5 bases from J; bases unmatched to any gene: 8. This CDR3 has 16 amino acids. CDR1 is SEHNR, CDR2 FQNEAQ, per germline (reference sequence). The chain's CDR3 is CASSQTGGAWNEKLFF. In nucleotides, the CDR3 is TGTGCCAGCAGCCAGACAGGGGGCGCTTGGAATGAAAAACTGTTTTTT.

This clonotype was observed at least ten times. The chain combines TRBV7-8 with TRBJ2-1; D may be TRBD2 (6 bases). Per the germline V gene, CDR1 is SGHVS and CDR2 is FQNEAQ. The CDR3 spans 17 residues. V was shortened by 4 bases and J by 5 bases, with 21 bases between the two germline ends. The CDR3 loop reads CASSSTGGLARNNEQFF. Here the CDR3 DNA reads TGTGCCAGCAGCTCTACTGGTGGTCTAGCGAGGAACAATGAGCAGTTCTTC. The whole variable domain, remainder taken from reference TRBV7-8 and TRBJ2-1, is GAGVSQSPRYKVAKRGQDVALRCDPISGHVSLFWYQQALGQGPEFLTYFQNEAQLDKSGLPSDRFFAERPEGSVSTLKIQRTQQEDSAVYLCASSSTGGLARNNEQFFGPGTRLTVL.

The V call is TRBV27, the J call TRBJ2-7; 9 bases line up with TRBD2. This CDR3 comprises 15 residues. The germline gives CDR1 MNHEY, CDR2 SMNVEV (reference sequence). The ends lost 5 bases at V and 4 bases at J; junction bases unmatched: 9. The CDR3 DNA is TGTGCCAGCAGTCCTCACGCGGGAGGGACGTACGAGCAGTACTTC. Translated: CASSPHAGGTYEQYF.

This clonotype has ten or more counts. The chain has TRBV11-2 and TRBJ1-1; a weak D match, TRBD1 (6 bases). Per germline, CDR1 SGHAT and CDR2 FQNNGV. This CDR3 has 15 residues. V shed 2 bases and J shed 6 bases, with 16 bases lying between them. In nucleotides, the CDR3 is TGTGCCAGCAGCTTAAGTACAGGGCGGTCGCCTGAAGCTTTCTTT. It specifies CASSLSTGRSPEAFF.

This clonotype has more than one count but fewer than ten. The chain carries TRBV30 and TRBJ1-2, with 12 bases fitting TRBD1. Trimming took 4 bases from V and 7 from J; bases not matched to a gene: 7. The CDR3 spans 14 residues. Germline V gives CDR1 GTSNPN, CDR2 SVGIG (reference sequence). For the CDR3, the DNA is TGTGCCTGGACCGCGGGACAGGGGGCGGGTGGCTACACCTTC. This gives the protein CAWTAGQGAGGYTF.

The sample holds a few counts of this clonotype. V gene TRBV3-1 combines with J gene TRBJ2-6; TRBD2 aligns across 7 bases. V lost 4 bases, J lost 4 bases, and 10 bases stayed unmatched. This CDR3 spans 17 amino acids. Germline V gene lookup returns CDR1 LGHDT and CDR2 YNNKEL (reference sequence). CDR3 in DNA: TGTGCCAGCAGCCTAGGCGGGAGTGTGGAAGGGGCCAACGTCCTGACTTTC. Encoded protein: CASSLGGSVEGANVLTF.

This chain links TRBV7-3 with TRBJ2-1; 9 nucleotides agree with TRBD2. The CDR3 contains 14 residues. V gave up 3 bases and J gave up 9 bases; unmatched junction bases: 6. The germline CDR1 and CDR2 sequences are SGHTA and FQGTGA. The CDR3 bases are TGTGCCAGCAGCTTGGTAGCGGGAGTTGGTGAGCAGTTCTTC. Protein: CASSLVAGVGEQFF.

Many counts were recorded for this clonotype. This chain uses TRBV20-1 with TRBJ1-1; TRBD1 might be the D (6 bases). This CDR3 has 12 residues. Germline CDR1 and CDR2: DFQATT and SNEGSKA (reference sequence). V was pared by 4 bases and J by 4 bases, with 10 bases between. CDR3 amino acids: CSAITGFTEAFF. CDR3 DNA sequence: TGCAGTGCTATTACAGGGTTCACTGAAGCTTTCTTT.

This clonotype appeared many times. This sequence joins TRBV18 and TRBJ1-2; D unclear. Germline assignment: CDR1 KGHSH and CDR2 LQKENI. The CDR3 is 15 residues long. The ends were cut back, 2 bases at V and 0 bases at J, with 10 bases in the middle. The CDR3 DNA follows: TGTGCCAGCTCACCATCCGGGTTAGCTAACTATGGCTACACCTTC. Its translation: CASSPSGLANYGYTF.

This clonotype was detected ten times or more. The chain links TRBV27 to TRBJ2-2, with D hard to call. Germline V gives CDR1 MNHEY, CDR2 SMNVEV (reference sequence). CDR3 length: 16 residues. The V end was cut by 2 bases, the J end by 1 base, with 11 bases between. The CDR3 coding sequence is TGTGCCAGCAGTTTAACGACTTTCCTGAACACCGGGGAGCTGTTTTTT. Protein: CASSLTTFLNTGELFF.

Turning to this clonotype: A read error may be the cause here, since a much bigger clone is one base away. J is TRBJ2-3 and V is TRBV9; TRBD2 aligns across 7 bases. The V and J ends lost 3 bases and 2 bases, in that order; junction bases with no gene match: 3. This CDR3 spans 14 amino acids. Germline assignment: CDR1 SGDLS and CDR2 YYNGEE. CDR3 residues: CASSAWDYTDTQYF. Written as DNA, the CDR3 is TGTGCCAGCAGCGCGTGGGACTACACAGATACGCAGTATTTT. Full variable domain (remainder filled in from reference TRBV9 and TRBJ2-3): DSGVTQTPKHLITATGQRVTLRCSPRSGDLSVYWYQQSLDQGLQFLIQYYNGEERAKGNILERFSAQQFPDLHSELNLSSLELGDSALYFCASSAWDYTDTQYFGPGTRLTVL.

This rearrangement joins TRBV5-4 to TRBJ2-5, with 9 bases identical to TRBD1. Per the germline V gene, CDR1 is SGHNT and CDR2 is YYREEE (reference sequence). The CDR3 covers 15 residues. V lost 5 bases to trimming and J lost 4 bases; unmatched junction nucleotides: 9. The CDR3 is CASSSPGQGTETQYF. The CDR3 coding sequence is TGTGCCAGCAGTTCACCGGGACAGGGAACAGAGACCCAGTACTTC.